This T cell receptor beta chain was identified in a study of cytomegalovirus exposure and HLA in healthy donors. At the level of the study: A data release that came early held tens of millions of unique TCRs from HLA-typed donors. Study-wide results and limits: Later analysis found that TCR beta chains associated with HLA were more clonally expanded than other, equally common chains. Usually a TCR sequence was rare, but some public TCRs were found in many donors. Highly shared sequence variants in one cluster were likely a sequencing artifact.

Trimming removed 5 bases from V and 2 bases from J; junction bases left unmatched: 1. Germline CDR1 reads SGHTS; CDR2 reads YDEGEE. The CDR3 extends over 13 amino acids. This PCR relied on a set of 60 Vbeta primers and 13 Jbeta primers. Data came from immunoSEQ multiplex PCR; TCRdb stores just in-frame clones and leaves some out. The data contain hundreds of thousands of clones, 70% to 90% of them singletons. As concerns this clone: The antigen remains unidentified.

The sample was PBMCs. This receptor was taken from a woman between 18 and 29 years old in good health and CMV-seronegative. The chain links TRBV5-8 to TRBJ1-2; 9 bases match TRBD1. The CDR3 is CASRDRGNYGYTF. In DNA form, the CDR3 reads TGTGCCAGCAGGGACAGGGGAAACTATGGCTACACCTTC.